This TCR beta chain stems from a study of blood T cells in healthy people across ages. A second PCR of roughly 7 to 11 cycles used a sample-barcoded 5' primer and a J-beta primer mix. From the 5' RACE reads, TCRdb called clonotypes with MiXCR, one entry per CDR3 protein. The sample shows hundreds of thousands of distinct CDR3 sequences, approximately 25% of them seen only once. J gave up 7 bases and V 4 bases, and 9 bases lay outside the gene matches. This CDR3 is 14 amino acids long. Germline CDR1 SGHRS, CDR2 YFSETQ. This clonotype has just a few counts. The same data also went into a second study, on T cells of mothers and their children. That source adds: The people who donated were a few healthy Caucasian mothers and their six children.

The sequence derives from a boy younger than 18 in good health. J is TRBJ1-2 and V is TRBV5-1; 8 bases map to TRBD1. The sequenced sample was blood. The DNA for the CDR3 is TGCGCCAGCAGCATGACAGGGGAGTACGCTGGCTACACCTTC. Its protein is CASSMTGEYAGYTF.